The clone carrying this T cell receptor (beta chain) was detected once. Profiling relied on immunoSEQ multiplex PCR, and the TCRdb table lists in-frame clones only, not all of them. This sample carries 150,000 to 200,000 clones, roughly 88% of them seen once, and the ten largest clones take roughly 5.3%. The CDR3 covers 17 residues. The V gene's germline CDR1 is SEHNR and CDR2 FQNEAQ (reference sequence). Trimming took 5 bases from V and 0 from J; bases not matched to a gene: 9. This sample is part of a study of control samples from healthy donors and cancer patients. The sequence was obtained from a woman aged 25 to 45 in good health. The J gene is TRBJ2-1, the V gene TRBV7-9, with TRBD1 matching 8 bases. Specimen: blood. Here the CDR3 DNA reads TGTGCCAGCAGCACTCTAAAGGACAGGGCCTCCTACAATGAGCAGTTCTTC. It translates to CASSTLKDRASYNEQFF.